The sequence of this TCR beta chain was determined in a study of T cells after yellow fever vaccination. Study-level information: SMART-Seq v4 Ultra Low Input prepared the low-cell-number fractions.

This clonotype was detected a few times. TCRdb recomputed calls from the 5' RACE reads with MiXCR, one row per CDR3 protein. The repertoire holds some 320,000 distinct CDR3 sequences, about 9.5% seen once, with approximately 18% in the top ten. Germline CDR1 reads DFQATT; CDR2 reads SNEGSKA (reference sequence). The CDR3 contains 11 residues. The germline V and J ends were trimmed by 7 bases and 4 bases, with 10 bases remaining between them. Specimen: PBMCs, collected on the day of the first yellow fever vaccination. The chain carries TRBV20-1 and TRBJ1-1; no firm D call. This receptor was obtained from a man aged 18 to 30 who received the YFV17D yellow fever vaccine. DNA for the CDR3: TGCAGTGTAAAGTGGGGCACTGAAGCTTTCTTT. It translates to CSVKWGTEAFF.